The 24 T cell receptor beta chains reported below all come from one sample, sequenced in a study of shared clonotypes between healthy human individuals. TCRdb's copy holds only in-frame clones and misses some; the assay was immunoSEQ multiplex PCR. The top ten clones hold more than 0.12% of a sample with 2,500,000 or so clones, 85% to 95% of them seen once. The sample was naive CD4+ T cells sorted from blood. Indicated subset: CD45RA+ positively selected. These receptors were collected from a man between 18 and 29 years old in good health.

V usage is TRBV7-8 and J usage is TRBJ1-4; D may be TRBD1 (5 bases). Trimming took 5 bases from V and 8 from J, leaving 21 bases between them. CDR1 is SGHVS, CDR2 FQNEAQ, per germline. CDR3 length equals 16 residues. CDR3 loop: CASSHGRDHLREKLFF. In DNA, the CDR3 is TGTGCCAGCAGCCACGGACGGGACCATCTTCGAGAAAAACTGTTTTTT. Full variable domain (missing parts from reference TRBV7-8 and TRBJ1-4): GAGVSQSPRYKVAKRGQDVALRCDPISGHVSLFWYQQALGQGPEFLTYFQNEAQLDKSGLPSDRFFAERPEGSVSTLKIQRTQQEDSAVYLCASSHGRDHLREKLFFGSGTQLSVL.

This clone was picked up a small number of times. This sample also contains other DNA sequences that code for the same CDR3. The CDR3 reads CAWSAGASNQPQHF. The CDR3 DNA is TGTGCCTGGAGTGCGGGGGCTAGCAATCAGCCCCAGCATTTT. This chain joins TRBV30 and TRBJ1-5; D perhaps matches TRBD1 (6 bases). CDR1 is GTSNPN, CDR2 SVGIG, per germline (reference sequence). The V end was cut by 1 base, the J end by 0 bases, with 7 bases between. This CDR3 has 14 amino acids. The full variable domain, with the rest looked up from reference TRBV30 and TRBJ1-5, is SQTIHQWPATLVQPVGSPLSLECTVEGTSNPNLYWYRQAAGRGLQLLFYSVGIGQISSEVPQNLSASRPQDRQFILSSKKLLLSDSGFYLCAWSAGASNQPQHFGDGTRLSIL.

The J gene is TRBJ2-4, the V gene TRBV23-1; D might be TRBD1 (6 bases). TRBV23-1 counts as an open reading frame of uncertain function. The CDR3 has 19 amino acids. Trimming took 4 bases from V and 0 from J, leaving 22 bases between them. CDR3 in amino acids: CASSRGQTQLLIAKNIQYF. The CDR3 coding sequence is TGCGCCAGCAGTCGAGGACAGACCCAGCTCCTAATAGCCAAAAACATTCAGTACTTC.

The V call is TRBV2, the J call TRBJ2-3, with D possibly matching TRBD2 (5 bases). V lost 3 bases and J lost 8, with 15 bases in between. The CDR3 has 14 residues. Germline V gives CDR1 SNHLY, CDR2 FYNNEI. CDR3 nucleotides: TGTGCCAGCAGTGAGGGGATAGCGTCCGCTACGCAGTATTTT. The encoded protein is CASSEGIASATQYF.

CDR3 sequence reads: CASSYGGGPGTNEKLFF. CDR3 bases: TGTGCCAGTAGCTATGGAGGGGGCCCCGGAACTAATGAAAAACTGTTTTTT. V is TRBV19 and J is TRBJ1-4; 7 bases align to TRBD1. Per germline, CDR1 LNHDA and CDR2 SQIVND (reference sequence). The CDR3 runs 17 residues. V shed 6 bases and J 1 base; nucleotides not matched to a gene: 11.

The chain has TRBV28 and TRBJ1-5, with D perhaps TRBD1 (5 bases). The length of the CDR3 is 14 residues. V was shortened by 5 bases and J by 7 bases, with 15 bases between the two germline ends. The germline gives CDR1 MDHEN, CDR2 SYDVKM. The CDR3 sequence: CASSLGRGWQPQHF. CDR3 sequence (DNA): TGTGCCAGCAGTCTAGGGAGGGGATGGCAGCCCCAGCATTTT.

CDR3 protein: CASNTLGGSTQETQYF. The CDR3 DNA reads TGTGCCAGCAATACGCTAGGCGGTTCGACCCAAGAGACCCAGTACTTC. The rearrangement links TRBV6-6 to TRBJ2-5; the D is unclear. V dropped 7 bases and J dropped 1 base, with 19 bases sitting between them. Germline values: CDR1 MNHNY, CDR2 SVGAGI (reference sequence). CDR3 length: 16 residues.

The V call is TRBV15, the J call TRBJ2-3; D remains ambiguous. Trimming stripped 7 bases from V and 0 bases from J, with 14 bases between. This CDR3 has 15 amino acids. Germline assignment: CDR1 LNHNV and CDR2 YYDKDF (reference sequence). The CDR3 DNA reads TGTGCCACCATTCGGTACGGGTTTAGCACAGATACGCAGTATTTT. Amino acids: CATIRYGFSTDTQYF.

The CDR3 loop reads CASSLSRGLAGVWDFFNEQFF. The CDR3 nucleotides read TGTGCCAGCAGTTTATCCCGGGGACTAGCGGGAGTTTGGGATTTCTTCAATGAGCAGTTCTTC. The chain links TRBV27 to TRBJ2-1, with 14 bases identical to TRBD2. Germline V gene sequence: CDR1 MNHEY, CDR2 SMNVEV (reference sequence). The J segment lost 6 bases and the V segment lost 0 bases, leaving 16 bases of the junction unmatched. The CDR3 has 21 residues.

This chain links TRBV6-6 with TRBJ2-1, with TRBD2 identical over 7 bases. The CDR3 contains 15 residues. Per germline, CDR1 MNHNY and CDR2 SVGAGI (reference sequence). J gave up 0 bases and V 6 bases, and 5 bases lay outside the gene matches. The CDR3, as DNA: TGTGCCAGCAGCCTACTAGCGCCCTCCTACAATGAGCAGTTCTTC. This translates into CASSLLAPSYNEQFF.

The chain recombines TRBV9 with TRBJ2-2, with 9 bases lining up with TRBD1. This CDR3 region has 16 residues. Unmatched junction bases numbered 4, after V lost 2 bases and J lost 2 bases. Germline loops: CDR1 SGDLS, CDR2 YYNGEE. CDR3 DNA sequence: TGTGCCAGCAGCGTTACTACAGGGGGCAACACCGGGGAGCTGTTTTTT. Amino acid sequence: CASSVTTGGNTGELFF.

With respect to this clone: This CDR3 is also generated by other DNA sequences in the sample. The chain combines TRBV18 with TRBJ2-2; D may be TRBD1 (6 bases). Trimming cost V 3 bases and J 1 base, with 6 bases left between them. Germline V gives CDR1 KGHSH, CDR2 LQKENI. The CDR3 is 14 residues long. The CDR3 loop reads CASSPGQNTGELFF. The CDR3 DNA reads as TGTGCCAGCTCACCGGGACAGAACACCGGGGAGCTGTTTTTT.

This clone was counted a single time. V is TRBV19 and J is TRBJ2-5, with D tentatively TRBD1 (6 bases). Deletions cut 6 bases from V and 5 bases from J, with 16 bases between. The germline V gene encodes CDR1 LNHDA and CDR2 SQIVND (reference sequence). This CDR3 region has 14 residues. The CDR3 region has the DNA TGTGCCAGTAGCGAACAGGGCCGGTGGGAGACCCAGTACTTC. The encoded protein is CASSEQGRWETQYF.

This chain uses TRBV28 with TRBJ2-7; tentatively, D is TRBD2 (6 bases). V was clipped by 3 bases and J by 2 bases, with 14 bases between them. Germline-derived CDR1 and CDR2 are MDHEN and SYDVKM. CDR3 length: 15 residues. The CDR3 coding sequence is TGTGCCAGCAGTTTTAGCGGCGGGCGTACCTACGAGCAGTACTTC. It translates to CASSFSGGRTYEQYF.

This chain joins TRBV10-3 and TRBJ1-1, with TRBD1 as a possible D gene (6 bases). CDR3 length equals 12 residues. CDR1 ENHRY and CDR2 SYGVKD come from the germline V gene. V was pared by 10 bases and J by 4 bases, with 13 bases between. CDR3 amino acids: CASAGGGTEAFF. The CDR3 nucleotides read TGTGCCAGCGCCGGAGGGGGCACTGAAGCTTTCTTT.

This clone was seen only once. The rearrangement joins TRBV5-4 to TRBJ2-2; TRBD2 might be the D (5 bases). V lost 0 bases, J lost 5 bases, and 11 bases lay in between. The CDR3 runs 15 residues. Germline CDR1 reads SGHNT; CDR2 reads YYREEE (reference sequence). CDR3 nucleotide sequence: TGTGCCAGCAGCTTGGTAGGGTCGGGAACCGGGGAGCTGTTTTTT. It codes for CASSLVGSGTGELFF.

The chain has TRBV11-3 and TRBJ2-5; 9 nucleotides match TRBD1. J was trimmed by 2 bases and V by 5 bases; bases with no gene match: 9. Germline V gene lookup returns CDR1 SGHNT and CDR2 YENEEA. The CDR3 runs to 16 residues. The CDR3 spells CASSEGTGGRQETQYF. For the CDR3, the DNA is TGTGCCAGCAGCGAGGGTACAGGGGGCCGGCAAGAGACCCAGTACTTC.

V is TRBV28 and J is TRBJ1-5; no reliable D call. Deletions cut 3 bases from V and 2 bases from J, with 26 bases between. CDR1 and CDR2 from the germline V gene are MDHEN and SYDVKM. This CDR3 has 20 amino acids. The CDR3 nucleotides are TGTGCCAGCAGTTTGTGGATCCGGACCAAGGGTAGTTTTGGCAATCAGCCCCAGCATTTT. Its translation is CASSLWIRTKGSFGNQPQHF.

This chain connects TRBV5-4 to TRBJ2-3; TRBD2 agrees at 10 bases. There are 16 residues in the CDR3. The ends lost 4 bases at V and 4 bases at J; junction bases unmatched: 9. CDR1 is SGHNT and CDR2 is YYREEE in the germline V gene (reference sequence). CDR3 DNA: TGTGCCAGCAGCGAGGGACTAGCGAGCGGCTCAGATACGCAGTATTTT. Encoded protein: CASSEGLASGSDTQYF. The complete variable domain, with remaining parts taken from reference TRBV5-4 and TRBJ2-3, reads ETGVTQSPTHLIKTRGQQVTLRCSSQSGHNTVSWYQQALGQGPQFIFQYYREEENGRGNFPPRFSGLQFPNYSSELNVNALELDDSALYLCASSEGLASGSDTQYFGPGTRLTVL.

The V gene is TRBV19, the J gene TRBJ2-1; TRBD2 agrees at 9 bases. This CDR3 comprises 15 residues. CDR1 and CDR2 from the germline V gene are LNHDA and SQIVND (reference sequence). The V gene end was trimmed by 5 bases and the J gene end by 7 bases; junction bases not matched to a gene: 9. The DNA for the CDR3 is TGTGCCAGTAGTGTTATAGCGGGAGCGAGTAATGAGCAGTTCTTC. Protein product: CASSVIAGASNEQFF.

This clone appeared a few times. The chain links TRBV5-4 to TRBJ1-5; D possibly corresponds to TRBD1 (5 bases). Germline CDR1 reads SGHNT; CDR2 reads YYREEE (reference sequence). Trimming shortened V by 3 bases and J by 7 bases, and 11 bases separated the two germline ends. This CDR3 is 13 amino acids long. For the CDR3, the DNA is TGTGCCAGCAGCTCCGGCTGGGGCCAGCCCCAGCATTTT. Its translation is CASSSGWGQPQHF.

This CDR3 is CASSFGEKLFF. The CDR3 region has the DNA TGTGCCAGCAGCTTCGGGGAAAAACTGTTTTTT. The V call is TRBV11-2, the J call TRBJ1-4, with D unresolved. The CDR3 totals 11 residues. Trimming pared 3 bases from V and 8 bases from J, leaving 4 bases between. Germline-derived CDR1 and CDR2 are SGHAT and FQNNGV.

This clone was recorded a few times. In DNA form, the CDR3 reads TGCGCCAGCAGTCTCGGACCTCTTGACTATGGCTACACCTTC. This gives the protein CASSLGPLDYGYTF. The chain employs TRBV4-1 and TRBJ1-2; no reliable D call. Trimming shortened V by 6 bases and J by 3 bases, and 14 bases separated the two germline ends. The CDR3 covers 14 residues. CDR1 is MGHRA, CDR2 YSYEKL, per germline.

V gene TRBV7-2 combines with J gene TRBJ1-5; D ambiguous. Trimming pared 4 bases from V and 2 bases from J, leaving 12 bases between. Germline V gene sequence: CDR1 SGHTA, CDR2 FQGNSA. The CDR3 totals 15 residues. CDR3 sequence reads: CASSSKSAGNQPQHF. The CDR3 DNA reads TGTGCCAGCAGCTCGAAATCGGCGGGCAATCAGCCCCAGCATTTT.